The source of this TCR beta chain is a study of blood T cell repertoires in COVID-19. Study context: Samples of COVID-19 (acute and convalescent) were obtained from the United States, Italy and Spain. Nucleic acid was either cDNA or gDNA, and it came from T cells, B-cell-depleted T cells, or PBMCs.

Source study methods: Reference gene primer amplification in the assay estimated nucleated cell counts. Clones were read by immunoSEQ multiplex PCR, and TCRdb kept only the in-frame ones, dropping some. For V, J and clone size, that table is used; D and trimming come from the DNA. Among hundreds of thousands of clones listed, 86% were seen once. This CDR3 region has 15 residues. Trimming took 10 bases from V and 6 from J, leaving 24 bases between them. CDR1 and CDR2 from the germline V gene are MNHEY and SVGAGI. Sequencing input: peripheral blood. This receptor was obtained from a woman in her twenties or thirties with active or convalescent COVID-19. V gene TRBV6-5 combines with J gene TRBJ2-5, with TRBD2 as a possible D gene (6 bases). In nucleotides, the CDR3 is TGTGCCACCTCCCCAGACGGTGCCGGGGGAAAGACCCAGTACTTC. The encoded protein is CATSPDGAGGKTQYF.